These 11 T cell receptor beta chains came from one sample sequenced in a study of human T cells and chemical hapten exposure. MiXCR, run by TCRdb on the 5' RACE reads, gives a single entry per CDR3 protein. The sample has 81,000 or so distinct CDR3 sequences; approximately 7.7% are singletons. Before extraction, the whole blood was not fractionated, and total RNA was taken from it. The receptors stem from a male donor in good health.

The table lists this clonotype with many counts. This chain uses TRBV5-1 with TRBJ1-2; 8 positions match TRBD1. There are 17 residues in the CDR3. Germline V lookup: CDR1 SGHRS, CDR2 YFSETQ. V trimming: 0 bases; J trimming: 6 bases; junction bases outside the gene matches: 13. In nucleotides, the CDR3 is TGCGCCAGCAGCTTGGCTCTCCTACGGGCAGGGGGCAATGGCTACACCTTC. It codes for CASSLALLRAGGNGYTF.

This chain uses TRBV20-1 with TRBJ1-2; D perhaps matches TRBD1 (5 bases). Germline CDR1 reads DFQATT; CDR2 reads SNEGSKA (reference sequence). CDR3 length equals 17 residues. Trimming pared 0 bases from V and 1 base from J, leaving 18 bases between. The CDR3 loop is CSARDLGPATSNYGYTF. DNA of the CDR3: TGCAGTGCTAGAGATCTGGGACCGGCTACGAGTAACTATGGCTACACCTTC.

V is TRBV24-1 and J is TRBJ2-1, with 13 bases aligning to TRBD2. CDR3 size: 16 residues. The germline V gene encodes CDR1 KGHDR and CDR2 SFDVKD. V gave up 2 bases and J gave up 7 bases; unmatched junction bases: 4. This chain's CDR3 is CATSDSLAGGKNEQFF. The CDR3, as DNA: TGTGCCACCAGTGATTCACTAGCGGGAGGGAAGAATGAGCAGTTCTTC.

The V and J genes are TRBV4-1 and TRBJ1-1, with TRBD1 identical over 7 bases. Trimming removed 0 bases from V and 0 bases from J; junction bases left unmatched: 4. CDR1 MGHRA and CDR2 YSYEKL come from the germline V gene. CDR3 length equals 16 residues. CDR3 nucleotide sequence: TGCGCCAGCAGCCAAGAGACAGGGTGGGTGAACACTGAAGCTTTCTTT. Amino acids: CASSQETGWVNTEAFF.

The CDR3 DNA reads as TGTGCCAGCAGCTTGGGAGCTAATCAGCCCCAGCATTTT. Translating gives CASSLGANQPQHF. V gene TRBV7-6 combines with J gene TRBJ1-5; D gene ambiguous. Per germline, CDR1 SGHVS and CDR2 FNYEAQ. The CDR3 consists of 13 residues. V was trimmed by 3 bases and J by 4 bases, leaving 7 bases between them.

This clonotype has just a few counts. The CDR3 DNA sequence: TGTGCCAGCAGCCACGAACGGGGCAACACTGAAGCTTTCTTT. Translating gives CASSHERGNTEAFF. The chain uses TRBV5-4 and TRBJ1-1, with a possible D match to TRBD1 (5 bases). Per germline, CDR1 SGHNT and CDR2 YYREEE (reference sequence). Trimming cost V 4 bases and J 2 bases, with 12 bases left between them. The CDR3 runs 14 residues.

This clonotype occurred a few times. DNA for the CDR3: TGTGCCATCAGTGATTCGGACCGGAACACTGAAGCTTTCTTT. It yields the protein CAISDSDRNTEAFF. This sequence joins TRBV10-3 and TRBJ1-1; no clear D. Germline V gene sequence: CDR1 ENHRY, CDR2 SYGVKD. This CDR3 contains 14 residues. The ends were cut back, 3 bases at V and 1 base at J, with 9 bases in the middle.

This clonotype was counted a few times. The CDR3 nucleotides read TGCGCCAGCAGGGCCGGCTCGGGCACTGAAGCTTTCTTT. Protein sequence: CASRAGSGTEAFF. The rearrangement links TRBV5-1 to TRBJ1-1; D not certain. This CDR3 has 13 residues. The V gene's germline CDR1 is SGHRS and CDR2 YFSETQ. The ends were cut back, 5 bases at V and 4 bases at J, with 12 bases in the middle. Full variable domain (missing parts from reference TRBV5-1 and TRBJ1-1): KAGVTQTPRYLIKTRGQQVTLSCSPISGHRSVSWYQQTPGQGLQFLFEYFSETQRNKGNFPGRFSGRQFSNSRSEMNVSTLELGDSALYLCASRAGSGTEAFFGQGTRLTVV.

This clonotype has at least ten counts. The chain employs TRBV5-1 and TRBJ2-3; 8 bases are a match to TRBD2. This CDR3 spans 15 amino acids. In germline, CDR1 is SGHRS, CDR2 YFSETQ. Trimming took 4 bases from V and 2 from J; bases not matched to a gene: 6. CDR3 residues: CASSQGTSVTDTQYF. Written as DNA, the CDR3 is TGCGCCAGCAGCCAGGGGACTAGTGTCACAGATACGCAGTATTTT.

This clonotype was counted ten times or more. The V and J genes are TRBV6-2 or TRBV6-3 and TRBJ1-5; 7 nucleotides match TRBD1. CDR1 is MNHEY and CDR2 is SVGEGT in the germline V gene. V was clipped by 2 bases and J by 5 bases; unmatched bases: 3. The CDR3 covers 14 residues. CDR3 DNA: TGTGCCAGCAGTTACGGACAGGAATATCAGCCCCAGCATTTT. Protein sequence: CASSYGQEYQPQHF.

The gene calls are TRBV10-2 and TRBJ1-1; maybe TRBD1 (6 bases). CDR3 length equals 14 residues. Trimming left V 1 base short and J 4 bases short, with 10 bases between. CDR1 is WSHSY and CDR2 is SAAADI in the germline V gene. CDR3 in amino acids: CASSEWGASTEAFF. CDR3 nucleotides: TGCGCCAGCAGTGAGTGGGGGGCCTCCACTGAAGCTTTCTTT.